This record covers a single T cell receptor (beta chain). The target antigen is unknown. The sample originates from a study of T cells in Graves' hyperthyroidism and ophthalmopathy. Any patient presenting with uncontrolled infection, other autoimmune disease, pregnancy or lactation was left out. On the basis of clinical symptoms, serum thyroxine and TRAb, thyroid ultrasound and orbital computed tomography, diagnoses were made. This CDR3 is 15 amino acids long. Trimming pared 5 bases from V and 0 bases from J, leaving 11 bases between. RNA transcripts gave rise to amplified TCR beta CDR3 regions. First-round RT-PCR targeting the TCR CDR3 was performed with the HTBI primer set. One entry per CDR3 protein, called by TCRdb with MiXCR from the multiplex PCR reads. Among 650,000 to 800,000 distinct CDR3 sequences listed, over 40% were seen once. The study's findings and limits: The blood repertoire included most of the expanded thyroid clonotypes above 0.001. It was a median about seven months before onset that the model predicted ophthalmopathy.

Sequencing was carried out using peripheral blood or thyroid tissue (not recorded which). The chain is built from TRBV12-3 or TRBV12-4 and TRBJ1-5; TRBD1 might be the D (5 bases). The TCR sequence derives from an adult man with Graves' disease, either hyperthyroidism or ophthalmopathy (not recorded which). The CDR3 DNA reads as TGTGCCAGCAGTCGCCGGGACGTTAGCAATCAGCCCCAGCATTTT. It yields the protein CASSRRDVSNQPQHF.